This section outlines one T cell receptor beta chain sequence together with its context. No cognate antigen has been identified for it. No base qualities exist here, and no much larger clone lies one base off it. The data originate from a study of cytomegalovirus exposure and HLA in healthy donors (dated by TCRdb to about 2017). Looking at the study overall: In an earlier analysis of several hundred of the donors, approximately 300 Gb of sequence data and 100 million or so unique TCR beta sequences from about 180 million T cells were reported. The number of typed donors differed by locus: 629-630 for A, B, C, DRB1 and DQB1; 522 for DQA1; 600 to 610 for DPA1; and about 470 for DPB1. An early release covering more than 500 HLA-typed donors comprised 300 to 350 gigabases of sequencing data and around 80 million unique TCR sequences. High-throughput TCR immunosequencing, statistical association of individual TCRs with disease status, and machine learning were combined to predict cytomegalovirus infection status. Donor age, sex, ethnicity and CMV serostatus were compiled together with the repertoire data. The study was designed to test whether signatures of past pathogen exposure could be identified by cataloging public T cell receptors. Both class I and class II loci were covered by HLA typing, at four-digit resolution. Several DR-DQ haplotypes were handled as single units for association and clustering because linkage in the cohort was strong. In a later genetic analysis, genome-wide SNP genotypes for about 60% of the 666 donors were used, and that subset was treated as a discovery cohort. Besides the first cohort of 550 to 750 subjects, a separate validation cohort made up of over 100 different subjects was used. The study profiled the T cell repertoires of around 700 subjects by immunosequencing and related them to cytomegalovirus serostatus. All discovery cohort repertoires had been generated using a single sequencing platform. A later analysis re-analyzed previously published TCR beta repertoires from 650 to 800 donors and added high-resolution HLA genotyping to study TCR occurrence patterns. Among over 350 genotyped donors of the cohort, an average of around 240,000 unique TCR beta nucleotide sequences were sequenced per donor, roughly a sixth of them non-productive. The later analysis used no new phenotypic data to find candidate immune exposures, relying instead on TCR beta sequences and their occurrence across donors. In an earlier analysis of over 550 of the donors, high-throughput TCR beta sequencing was used to judge whether each TCR beta V gene segment behaved as functional or pseudogenic. Of the approximately 400 genotyped donors, 75% to 85% were placed in the genetic ancestry cluster associated with self-reported Caucasian donors. Overall study outcomes, separate from this receptor: Across donors, most TCR sequences were observed very rarely, whereas some public TCRs were present in many individuals. Compared with equally common non-associated chains, HLA-associated TCR beta chains in a later analysis were more clonally expanded and had lower generation probabilities. Because counts were too low, roughly 17 rarely observed V segments, including chromosome 9 orphons, were left out of the earlier analysis of some 600 of the donors. In both the original and validation cohorts, the classifier was reported to diagnose cytomegalovirus status with high specificity and sensitivity. A later analysis found that TCR association rates varied across HLA loci, with DRB1 alleles showing the most associated TCRs and HLA-C alleles the fewest. The study gave a list of some 150 TCR beta chains associated with cytomegalovirus. When HLA alleles, especially DR and DQ, strongly co-occurred, attributing TCR associations to individual alleles was difficult. This cohort had only TCR beta chains sequenced, and the lack of alpha or paired-chain data limited which features could be detected. A later genetic analysis reported fewer N-insertions in productive TCRs among donors in an Asian-associated ancestry cluster than the roughly 700-donor mean. Presence/absence analyses assumed roughly uniform sequencing depth across donors, an assumption that may not hold. An earlier analysis of roughly 570 of the donors showed that most TCR beta V segments appeared in productive rearrangements either about 87% or about 30% of the time, which broadly matched IMGT annotations. In a later analysis, most CMV-associated TCR beta chains were found to appear HLA-restricted, with HLA associations seemingly driven largely by CMV exposure. A further reported finding was that TCR beta sequences accurately predicted the HLA-A and HLA-B alleles for most subjects in the first cohort. A later analysis reported that several top co-occurrence clusters appeared linked to parvovirus B19, influenza, CMV and Epstein-Barr virus. The only immune exposure information available for the cohort was CMV serostatus. In vitro tests confirmed that a few of the cytomegalovirus-associated TCR beta chains recognize cytomegalovirus antigens. Specific HLA alleles were associated with roughly 16,000 TCR beta sequences at a false discovery rate of 0.05 in a later analysis. Because some donors lacked HLA typing at each locus, the association tests relied only on the typed subset. A group of highly shared sequence variants was considered likely to be a technical artifact of the sequencing pipeline. The authors suggested that the approach could potentially be generalized to other disease states and immunological phenotypes. The 87-base-pair reads could not distinguish some IMGT-functional V segments, including TRBV6-2 and TRBV6-3, so those segments were excluded. Correlated functional status among segregating V segments might be attributable to linkage disequilibrium, but an unknown experimental factor could not be ruled out. In a later genetic analysis, a missense DCLRE1C variant was associated with V-gene and J-gene trimming of TCR beta chains, and the association was replicated in an independent cohort.

The CDR3, from cysteine to phenylalanine, totals 14 residues. This entry keeps only the CDR3 DNA: 42 bases, framed from base 1. Relative to germline, V is 2 bases shorter and J is 0 bases shorter, with 6 bases between their ends. The germline V gene gives CDR1 as SGHVS and CDR2 as FQNEAQ. The cohort comprised some 680 healthy bone marrow donors. Cohort members were all nominally healthy when sampled, although unrecorded immune exposures were likely present. The donor was CMV seropositive and was included in the group of approximately 310 seropositive cohort members. A peripheral blood sample was collected from each donor, and TCR beta sequencing was performed on peripheral blood mononuclear cells. Genomic DNA extraction from the blood cell samples was performed with the Qiagen DNeasy Blood Extraction Kit. Library generation was performed with the immunoSEQ multiplex PCR assay. The multiplex PCR relied on a mix of 60 forward primers for TCR Vbeta segments and 13 reverse primers for TCR Jbeta segments. A multiplex PCR assay on genomic DNA amplified the CDR3 region of rearranged TCR beta genes. On the Illumina HiSeq System, the amplified TCR beta libraries were sequenced as 87-base-pair reads. The authors' pipeline ran thus. A later analysis counted tens of millions of unique TCR beta chains across the approximately 700 repertoires, and 10 million to 12 million of these chains were shared by at least two donors. A nearest-neighbor algorithm error-corrected the raw reads and collapsed the reads into unique sequences, merging closely related sequences to remove PCR and sequencing errors. To assign V, D and J gene segments, CDR3 sequences were aligned to IMGT reference sequences. For a sequence to be retained, a match of at least six nucleotides to both a V gene segment and a J gene segment was required. A rearrangement counted as productive if the CDR3 had no stop codons and remained in frame with V and J, and every other rearrangement counted as non-productive. CDR3 was defined by IMGT convention, running from the second conserved V-encoded cysteine to the conserved J-encoded phenylalanine. Sequences without an unambiguous match to a single V gene segment were excluded from the earlier analysis of almost 600 of the donors. In an earlier analysis of almost 600 of the donors, a V segment was called functional when productive rearrangements were above 56.7%, and segregating when the standard deviation between donors exceeded 5%. A statistical classification framework was developed to diagnose cytomegalovirus status using the catalog of TCR beta chain sequences. In a later analysis, TCR nucleotide sequences were compared against IMGT/GENE-DB human TR gene sequences so that V and J genes could be assigned. Using the TCRdist pipeline, a later analysis assigned CDR3 sequences along with most-parsimonious VDJ recombination scenarios. In a later analysis, each TCR beta chain was defined by its CDR3 amino acid sequence together with its V-gene family, and reads without a unique V-gene family were excluded. As a way to deal with suspected cross-contamination and a sequencing artifact, a later analysis dropped 450 to 600 nucleotide sequences that were highly shared and had low generation probability. In a later analysis, a clonal expansion index was calculated for each public chain from normalized within-repertoire ranks of inferred template counts. In a later analysis, generation probabilities were computed using a VDJ recombination model fitted to out-of-frame rearrangements, and the results were checked against IGoR. In a later analysis, TCR-TCR, TCR-HLA and TCR-CMV co-occurrence was scored with hypergeometric tests, and a repertoire-size bias correction was applied to TCR pairs. To estimate false discovery rates, a later analysis permuted the HLA or CMV assignments 20 times. In a later analysis, co-occurring TCRs were grouped using DBSCAN, with TCRdist sequence similarity added in when clustering inside HLA-allele-positive subsets. Repertoires with fewer than 30,000 or more than 120,000 public chains, plus five repertoires with anomalous nucleotide sharing, were excluded from co-occurrence clustering. TCRdb's version of the immuneACCESS table is confined to in-frame rearrangements and falls short of the full clone set. An unresolved V gene accounts for under half of the shortfall where checked; the remainder is of unknown origin. V and J calls and clone size follow that table, whereas D and trimming were derived from the DNA. The sample yields 200,000 to 300,000 clones; almost 85% were counted once. Together, the top ten hold 2% to 2.5% of the sample.

The TCR sequence derives from a woman aged 40 to 49 in good health and CMV-seropositive. The chain was built from TRBV7-8 and TRBJ2-3; no D segment can be confidently identified. Sequenced: PBMCs. Read as DNA, the sequence is TGTGCCAGCAGCTTACACTCGAGCACAGATACGCAGTATTTT. Its protein reads: CASSLHSSTDTQYF. Full variable domain (CDR3 extended with the reference TRBV7-8 and TRBJ2-3 proteins): GAGVSQSPRYKVAKRGQDVALRCDPISGHVSLFWYQQALGQGPEFLTYFQNEAQLDKSGLPSDRFFAERPEGSVSTLKIQRTQQEDSAVYLCASSLHSSTDTQYFGPGTRLTVL.